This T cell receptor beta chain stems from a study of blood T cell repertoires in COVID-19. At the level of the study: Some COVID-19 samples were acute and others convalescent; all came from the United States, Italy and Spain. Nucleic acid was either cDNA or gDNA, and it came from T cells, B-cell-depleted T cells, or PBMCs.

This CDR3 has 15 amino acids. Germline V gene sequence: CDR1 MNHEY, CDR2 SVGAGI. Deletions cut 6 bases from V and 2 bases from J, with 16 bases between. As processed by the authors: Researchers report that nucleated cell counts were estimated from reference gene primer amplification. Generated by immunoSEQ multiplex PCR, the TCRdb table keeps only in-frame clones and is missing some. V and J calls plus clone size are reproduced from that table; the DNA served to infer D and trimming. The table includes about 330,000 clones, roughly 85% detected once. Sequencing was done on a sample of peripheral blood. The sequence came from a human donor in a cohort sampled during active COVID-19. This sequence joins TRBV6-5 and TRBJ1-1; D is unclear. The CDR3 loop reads CASRTDTLGNTEAFF. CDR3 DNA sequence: TGTGCCAGCAGGACCGACACTCTCGGCAACACTGAAGCTTTCTTT.